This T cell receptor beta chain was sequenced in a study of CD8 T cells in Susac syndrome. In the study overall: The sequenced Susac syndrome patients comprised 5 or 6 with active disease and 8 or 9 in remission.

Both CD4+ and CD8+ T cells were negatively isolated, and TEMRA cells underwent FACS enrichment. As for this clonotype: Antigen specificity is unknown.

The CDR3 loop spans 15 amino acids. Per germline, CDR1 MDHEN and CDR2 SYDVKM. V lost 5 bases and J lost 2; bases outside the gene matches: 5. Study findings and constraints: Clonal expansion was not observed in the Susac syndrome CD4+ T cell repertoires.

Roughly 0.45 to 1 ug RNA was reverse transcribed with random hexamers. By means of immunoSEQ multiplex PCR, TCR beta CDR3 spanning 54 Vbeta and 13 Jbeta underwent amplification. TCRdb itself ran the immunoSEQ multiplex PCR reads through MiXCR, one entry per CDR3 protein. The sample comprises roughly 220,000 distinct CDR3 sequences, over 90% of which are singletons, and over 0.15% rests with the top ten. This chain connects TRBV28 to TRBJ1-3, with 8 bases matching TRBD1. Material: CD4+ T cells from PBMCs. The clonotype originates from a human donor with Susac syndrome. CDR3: CASSQPQGAGNTIYF. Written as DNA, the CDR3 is TGTGCCAGCAGTCAACCACAGGGGGCTGGAAACACCATATATTTT.